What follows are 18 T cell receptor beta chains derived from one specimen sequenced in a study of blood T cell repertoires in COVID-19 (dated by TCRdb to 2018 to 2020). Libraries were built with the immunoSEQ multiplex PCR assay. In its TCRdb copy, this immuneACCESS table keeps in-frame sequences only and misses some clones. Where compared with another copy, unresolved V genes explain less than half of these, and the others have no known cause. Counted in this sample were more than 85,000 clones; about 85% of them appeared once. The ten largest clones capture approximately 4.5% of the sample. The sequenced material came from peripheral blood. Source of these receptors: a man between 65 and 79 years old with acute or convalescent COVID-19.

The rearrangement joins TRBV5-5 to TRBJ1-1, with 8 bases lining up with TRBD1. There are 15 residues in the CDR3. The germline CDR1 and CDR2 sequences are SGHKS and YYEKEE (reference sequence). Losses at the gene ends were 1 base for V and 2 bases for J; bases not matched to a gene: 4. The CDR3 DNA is TGTGCCAGCAGCTTGCGGGACAGGACAAACACTGAAGCTTTCTTT. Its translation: CASSLRDRTNTEAFF.

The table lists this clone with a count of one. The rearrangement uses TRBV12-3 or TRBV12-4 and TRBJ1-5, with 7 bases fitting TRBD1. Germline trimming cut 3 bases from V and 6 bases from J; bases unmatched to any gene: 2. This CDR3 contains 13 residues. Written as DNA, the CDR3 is TGTGCCAGCAGTTTCGACAGGGTTCAGCCCCAGCATTTT. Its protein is CASSFDRVQPQHF.

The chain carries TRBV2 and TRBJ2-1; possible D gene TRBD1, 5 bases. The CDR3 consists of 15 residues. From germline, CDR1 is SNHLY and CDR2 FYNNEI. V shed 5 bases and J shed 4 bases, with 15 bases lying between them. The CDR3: CASSIDRSTYNEQFF. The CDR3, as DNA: TGTGCCAGCAGTATAGACAGAAGTACGTACAATGAGCAGTTCTTC. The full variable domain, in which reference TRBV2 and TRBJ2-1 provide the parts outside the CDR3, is EPEVTQTPSHQVTQMGQEVILRCVPISNHLYFYWYRQILGQKVEFLVSFYNNEISEKSEIFDDQFSVERPDGSNFTLKIRSTKLEDSAMYFCASSIDRSTYNEQFFGPGTRLTVL.

The CDR3 DNA sequence: TGTGCCAGCAGTTCGGGATTGCTCGGCGCGGATGGCTACACCTTC. It yields the protein CASSSGLLGADGYTF. The chain couples TRBV6-5 to TRBJ1-2, with D unresolved. Germline CDR1 MNHEY, CDR2 SVGAGI. Trimming removed 4 bases from V and 6 bases from J, with 18 bases in between. The CDR3 spans 15 residues.

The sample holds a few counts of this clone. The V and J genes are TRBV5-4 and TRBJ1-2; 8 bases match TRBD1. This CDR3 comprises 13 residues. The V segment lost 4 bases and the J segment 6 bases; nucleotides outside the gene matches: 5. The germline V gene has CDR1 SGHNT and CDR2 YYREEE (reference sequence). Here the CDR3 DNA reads TGTGCCAGCAGCGATGACAGGGGCAATGGCTACACCTTC. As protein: CASSDDRGNGYTF. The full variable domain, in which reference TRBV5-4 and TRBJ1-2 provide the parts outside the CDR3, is ETGVTQSPTHLIKTRGQQVTLRCSSQSGHNTVSWYQQALGQGPQFIFQYYREEENGRGNFPPRFSGLQFPNYSSELNVNALELDDSALYLCASSDDRGNGYTFGSGTRLTVV.

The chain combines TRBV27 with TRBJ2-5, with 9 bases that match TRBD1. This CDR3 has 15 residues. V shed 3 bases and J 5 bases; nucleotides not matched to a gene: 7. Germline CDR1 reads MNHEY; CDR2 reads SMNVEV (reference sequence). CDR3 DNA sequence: TGTGCCAGCAGTTTGGGGGGACAGGGTACGGAGACCCAGTACTTC. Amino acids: CASSLGGQGTETQYF.

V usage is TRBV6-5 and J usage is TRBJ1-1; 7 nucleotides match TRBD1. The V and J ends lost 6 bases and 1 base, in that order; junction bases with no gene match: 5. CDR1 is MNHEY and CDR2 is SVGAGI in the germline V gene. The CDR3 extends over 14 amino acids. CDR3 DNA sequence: TGTGCCAGCAGCTCCGGGACAGAGAACACTGAAGCTTTCTTT. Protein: CASSSGTENTEAFF.

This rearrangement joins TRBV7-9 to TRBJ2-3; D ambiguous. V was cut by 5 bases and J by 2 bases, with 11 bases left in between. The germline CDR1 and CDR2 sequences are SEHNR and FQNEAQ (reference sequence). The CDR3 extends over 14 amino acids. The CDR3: CASSHSGSTDTQYF. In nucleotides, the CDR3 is TGTGCCAGCAGCCACAGTGGGTCCACAGATACGCAGTATTTT.

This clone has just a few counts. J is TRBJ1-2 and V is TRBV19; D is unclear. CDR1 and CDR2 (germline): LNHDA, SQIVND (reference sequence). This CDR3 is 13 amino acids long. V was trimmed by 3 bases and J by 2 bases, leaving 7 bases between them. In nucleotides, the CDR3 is TGTGCCAGTAGTATTGCGGGAAACTATGGCTACACCTTC. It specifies CASSIAGNYGYTF.

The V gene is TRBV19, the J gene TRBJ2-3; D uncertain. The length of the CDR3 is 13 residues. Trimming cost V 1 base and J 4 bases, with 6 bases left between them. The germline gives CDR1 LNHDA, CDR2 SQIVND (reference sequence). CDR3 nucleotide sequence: TGTGCCAGTAGTATAGCCCTTGCAGATACGCAGTATTTT. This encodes CASSIALADTQYF. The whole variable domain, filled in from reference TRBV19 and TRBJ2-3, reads DGGITQSPKYLFRKEGQNVTLSCEQNLNHDAMYWYRQDPGQGLRLIYYSQIVNDFQKGDIAEGYSVSREKKESFPLTVTSAQKNPTAFYLCASSIALADTQYFGPGTRLTVL.

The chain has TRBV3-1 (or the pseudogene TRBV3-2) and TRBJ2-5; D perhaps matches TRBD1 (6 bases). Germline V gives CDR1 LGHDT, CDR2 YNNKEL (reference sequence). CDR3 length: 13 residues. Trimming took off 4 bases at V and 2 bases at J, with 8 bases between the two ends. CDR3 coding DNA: TGTGCCAGCAGCCTACAGGGTCAAGAGACCCAGTACTTC. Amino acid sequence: CASSLQGQETQYF.

The CDR3 spells CAWSDPGGHSNYGYTF. For the CDR3, the DNA is TGTGCCTGGAGTGACCCGGGGGGACACTCTAACTATGGCTACACCTTC. The chain recombines TRBV30 with TRBJ1-2; D is perhaps TRBD1 (6 bases). The CDR3 runs to 16 residues. V dropped 1 base and J dropped 0 bases, with 15 bases sitting between them. In germline, CDR1 is GTSNPN, CDR2 SVGIG (reference sequence).

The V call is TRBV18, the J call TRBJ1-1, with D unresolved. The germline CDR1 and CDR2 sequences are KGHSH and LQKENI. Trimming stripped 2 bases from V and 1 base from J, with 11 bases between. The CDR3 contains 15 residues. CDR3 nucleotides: TGTGCCAGCTCACCAAACTGGGCTCCGAACACTGAAGCTTTCTTT. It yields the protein CASSPNWAPNTEAFF.

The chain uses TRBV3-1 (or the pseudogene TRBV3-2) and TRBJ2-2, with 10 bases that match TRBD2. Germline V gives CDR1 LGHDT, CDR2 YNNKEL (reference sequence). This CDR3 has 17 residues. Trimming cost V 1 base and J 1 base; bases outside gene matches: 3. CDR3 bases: TGTGCCAGCAGCCAAGCCAGACTAGCGGGGAACACCGGGGAGCTGTTTTTT. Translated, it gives CASSQARLAGNTGELFF.

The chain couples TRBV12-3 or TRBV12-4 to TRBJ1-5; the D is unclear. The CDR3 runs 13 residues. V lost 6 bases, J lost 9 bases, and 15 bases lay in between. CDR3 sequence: CASSNLAPGPQHF. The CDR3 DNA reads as TGTGCCAGCAGCAACCTTGCCCCGGGGCCCCAGCATTTT.

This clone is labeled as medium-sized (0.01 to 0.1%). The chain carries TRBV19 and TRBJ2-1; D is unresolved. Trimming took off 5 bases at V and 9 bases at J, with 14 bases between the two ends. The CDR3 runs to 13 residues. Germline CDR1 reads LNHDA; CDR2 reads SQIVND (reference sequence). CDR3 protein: CASSPRLIGEQFF. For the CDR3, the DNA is TGTGCCAGTAGTCCCCGTCTCATCGGTGAGCAGTTCTTC.

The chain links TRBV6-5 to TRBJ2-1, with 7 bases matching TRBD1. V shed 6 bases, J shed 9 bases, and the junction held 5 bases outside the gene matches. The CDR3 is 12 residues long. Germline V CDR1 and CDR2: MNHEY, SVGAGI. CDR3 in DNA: TGTGCCAGCAGCCTGGGACAGTTTGAGCAGTTCTTC. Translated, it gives CASSLGQFEQFF.

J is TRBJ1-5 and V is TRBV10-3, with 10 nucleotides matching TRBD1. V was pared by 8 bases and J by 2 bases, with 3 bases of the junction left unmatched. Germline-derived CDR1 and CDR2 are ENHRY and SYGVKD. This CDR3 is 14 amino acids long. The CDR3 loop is CAISGQGGNQPQHF. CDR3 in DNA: TGTGCCATCTCCGGACAGGGGGGCAATCAGCCCCAGCATTTT.